This section outlines one T cell receptor (beta chain) sequence together with its context. Other DNA sequences in this sample translate to the same CDR3. This entry comes from a study of shared clonotypes between healthy human individuals. The CDR3 consists of 17 residues. V lost 0 bases, J lost 1 base, and 2 bases stayed unmatched. Germline V gives CDR1 KGHSH, CDR2 LQKENI. The data were produced by immunoSEQ multiplex PCR, yet TCRdb's version contains in-frame clones alone and is incomplete. Among some 1 million clones listed, 75% were seen once. The V gene is TRBV18, the J gene TRBJ2-7; the match to TRBD2 covers 14 bases. Sequencing was carried out using memory CD4+ T cells sorted from blood. The subset was: CD45RA-negative fraction. The sequence was obtained from a man younger than 35 in good health. CDR3 sequence reads: CASSPPGLAGGSYEQYF. CDR3 bases: TGTGCCAGCTCACCACCCGGACTAGCGGGAGGATCCTACGAGCAGTACTTC.